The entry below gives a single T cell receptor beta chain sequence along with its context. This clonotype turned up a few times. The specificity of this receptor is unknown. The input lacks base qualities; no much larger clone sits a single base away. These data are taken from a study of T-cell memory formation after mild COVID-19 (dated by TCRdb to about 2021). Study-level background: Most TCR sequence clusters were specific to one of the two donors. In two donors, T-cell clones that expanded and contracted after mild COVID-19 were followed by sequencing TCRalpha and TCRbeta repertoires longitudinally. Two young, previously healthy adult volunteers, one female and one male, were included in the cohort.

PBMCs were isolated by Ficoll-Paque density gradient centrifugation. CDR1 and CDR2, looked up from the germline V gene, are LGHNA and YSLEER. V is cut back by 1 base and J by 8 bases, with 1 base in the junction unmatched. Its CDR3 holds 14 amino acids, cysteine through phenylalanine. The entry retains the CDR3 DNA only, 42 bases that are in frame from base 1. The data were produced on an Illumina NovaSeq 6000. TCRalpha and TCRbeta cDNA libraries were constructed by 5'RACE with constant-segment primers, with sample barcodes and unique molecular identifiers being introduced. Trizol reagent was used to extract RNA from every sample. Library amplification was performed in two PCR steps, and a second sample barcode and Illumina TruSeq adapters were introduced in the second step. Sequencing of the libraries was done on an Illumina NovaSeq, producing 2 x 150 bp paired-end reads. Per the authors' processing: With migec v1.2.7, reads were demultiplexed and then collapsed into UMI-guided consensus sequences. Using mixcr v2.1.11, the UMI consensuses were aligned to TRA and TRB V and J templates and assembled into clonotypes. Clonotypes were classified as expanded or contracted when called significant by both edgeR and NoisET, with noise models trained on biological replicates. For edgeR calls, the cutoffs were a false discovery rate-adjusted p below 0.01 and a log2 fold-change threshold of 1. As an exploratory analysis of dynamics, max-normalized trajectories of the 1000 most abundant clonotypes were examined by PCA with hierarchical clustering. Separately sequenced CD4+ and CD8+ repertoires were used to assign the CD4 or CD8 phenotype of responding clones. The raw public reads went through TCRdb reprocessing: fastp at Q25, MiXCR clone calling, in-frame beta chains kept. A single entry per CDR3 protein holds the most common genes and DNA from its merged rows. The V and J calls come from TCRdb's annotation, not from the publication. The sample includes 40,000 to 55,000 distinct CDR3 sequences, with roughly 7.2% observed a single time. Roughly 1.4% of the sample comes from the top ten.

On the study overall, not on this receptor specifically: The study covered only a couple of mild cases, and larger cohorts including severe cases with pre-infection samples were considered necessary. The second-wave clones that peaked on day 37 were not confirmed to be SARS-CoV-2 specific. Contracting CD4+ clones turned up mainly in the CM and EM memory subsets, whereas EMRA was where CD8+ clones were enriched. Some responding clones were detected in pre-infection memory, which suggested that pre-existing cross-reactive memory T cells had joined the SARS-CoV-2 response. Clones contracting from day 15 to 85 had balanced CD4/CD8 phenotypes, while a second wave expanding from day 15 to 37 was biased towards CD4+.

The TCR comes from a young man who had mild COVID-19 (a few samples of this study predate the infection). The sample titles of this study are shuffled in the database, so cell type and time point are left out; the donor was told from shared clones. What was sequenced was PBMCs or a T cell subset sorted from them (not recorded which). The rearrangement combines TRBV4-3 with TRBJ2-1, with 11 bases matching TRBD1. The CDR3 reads CASSQGTGGYEQFF. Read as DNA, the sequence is TGCGCCAGCAGCCAAGGGACAGGGGGCTATGAGCAGTTCTTC.